This T cell receptor beta chain was identified during a study of molecular identifiers for immune sequencing clone quantification. This clonotype was found many times. CDR1 is SQVTM and CDR2 is ANQGSEA in the germline V gene. The V and J ends lost 4 bases and 2 bases, in that order; junction bases with no gene match: 3. The CDR3 extends over 13 amino acids. Previously described methods and listed TCR primers produced bulk TCR libraries. MiXCR was run by TCRdb on the PCR reads, yielding one entry per CDR3 protein. The sample records 85,000 to 100,000 distinct CDR3 sequences, 20% to 30% being singletons. Each library that profiled naive CD8 cells came from 20,000 to 1,000,000 sorted cells with 10%, 30% or 50% RNA. Naive CD8 T cells were sorted, and the gate applied was CD8+CD4-CCR7+CD45RA+.

This TCR came from a human donor in good health. Some libraries in this study had Jurkat cell RNA spiked in. Input material: naive CD8+ T cells from blood, with Jurkat cell RNA spiked in. The subset denotes: FACS-sorted CD8+CD4-CCR7+CD45RA+ naive T cells. The chain couples TRBV29-1 to TRBJ2-3; 7 bases fit TRBD2. The CDR3 sequence: CSVVAGVTDTQYF. In nucleotides, the CDR3 is TGCAGCGTTGTGGCGGGGGTCACAGATACGCAGTATTTT.